What follows are 2 T cell receptor beta chains derived from one specimen sequenced in a study of Ad26.COV2.S vaccination and SARS-CoV-2 variants. Here immunoSEQ multiplex PCR was the method, and the copy in TCRdb shows in-frame clones only, minus some. The repertoire holds 400,000 to 450,000 clones, around nine tenths seen once, with 12% in the top ten. As for treatment: approximately 18 received Ad26.COV2.S at low or high dose, single or two shots; 5 received placebo; per-sample allocation not given. At day 63 after the first vaccine or placebo injection, samples were drawn. This specimen was peripheral blood, taken in a trial of Ad26.COV2.S vaccine versus placebo. These receptor sequences come from a person between 18 and 59 years old who received the Ad26.COV2.S COVID-19 vaccine or a placebo.

The chain carries TRBV7-8 and TRBJ2-1; TRBD2 aligns across 10 bases. The germline V gene encodes CDR1 SGHVS and CDR2 FQNEAQ. Trimming cost V 5 bases and J 6 bases; bases outside gene matches: 10. This CDR3 spans 16 amino acids. CDR3 coding DNA: TGTGCCAGCAGCCGAGCCGGACTAGCGGAAGTCAATGAGCAGTTCTTC. Amino acids: CASSRAGLAEVNEQFF.

This rearrangement joins TRBV3-1 (or the pseudogene TRBV3-2) to TRBJ2-2; D unresolved. Germline V gene sequence: CDR1 LGHDT, CDR2 YNNKEL (reference sequence). Trimming left V 7 bases short and J 4 bases short, with 13 bases between. The CDR3 has 14 residues. This CDR3 is CASKKGLVTGELFF. CDR3 sequence (DNA): TGTGCCAGCAAGAAAGGGTTGGTCACCGGGGAGCTGTTTTTT.